The rows below give T cell receptor beta chains drawn from one sample of a study of T cell responses to AZD1222 COVID-19 vaccine. TCRdb keeps only in-frame clones here, not all; method: immunoSEQ multiplex PCR. The table records roughly 150,000 clones, about 85% of them present only once. Sequenced here: peripheral blood, sampled after recovery from COVID-19. These receptor sequences come from an adult who had recovered from COVID-19. The CDR3 runs from the conserved cysteine through the conserved F or W.

length	V	J	CDR3
14	TRBV19	TRBJ2-5	CASSTVGGQETQYF
16	TRBV4-2	TRBJ2-1	CASSQVSSGGADEQFF
16	TRBV5-1	TRBJ2-5	CASSVRGQGLQETQYF
14	TRBV2	TRBJ2-5	CASSPSRKPETQYF
11	TRBV19	TRBJ1-3	CGGRSGNTIYF
15	TRBV5-1	TRBJ2-7	CASSSNWDSLGGQYF
14	TRBV5-4	TRBJ1-2	CASSLPARASGYTF
14	TRBV5-4	TRBJ2-7	CASSLEGGVREQYF
14	TRBV25-1	TRBJ1-1	CASSEYTPRAEAFF
19	TRBV4-1	TRBJ2-1	CASSQAGLGLGSSYNEQFF
15	TRBV28	TRBJ1-4	CASSLWRGTNEKLFF
15	TRBV5-1	TRBJ2-7	CASSFMGQGSDEQYF
13	TRBV7-3	TRBJ2-3	CASSLAGSDTQYF
14	TRBV5-5	TRBJ2-2	CASSLVTESGELFF
13	TRBV28	TRBJ1-1	CASSLQGREVAFF
15	TRBV5-4	TRBJ1-6	CASSSLKGSNSPLHF
18	TRBV20-1	TRBJ2-3	CSASDVLAGGSTRDTQYF
14	TRBV5-1	TRBJ1-4	CASSPGQGGEKLFF
14	TRBV9	TRBJ1-2	CASVQGPTGWGYTF
15	TRBV5-1	TRBJ2-7	CASSLVSGRSYEQYF
14	TRBV5-1	TRBJ2-3	CASSGVEGLDTQYF
12	TRBV12-3/TRBV12-4	TRBJ1-5	CASSSVNQPQHF
14	TRBV24-1	TRBJ2-1	CATSDPGLAEKQFF
13	TRBV28	TRBJ1-1	CASSSTVLNTAFF
15	TRBV28	TRBJ1-4	CASSSGTGGDEKLFF
13	TRBV7-2	TRBJ1-1	CASSLLGNTEAFF
12	TRBV7-4	TRBJ2-3	CATSPPVHTQYF
14	TRBV7-8	TRBJ2-7	CASSLVGGSYEQYF
12	TRBV9	TRBJ2-3	CASSPFADTQYF
13	TRBV9	TRBJ2-1	CASSAGSYNEQFF
13	TRBV12-3/TRBV12-4	TRBJ1-2	CASTLRGQDGYTF
15	TRBV3-1/TRBV3-2	TRBJ2-1	CASSQQRGSYNEQFF
21	TRBV10-1	TRBJ2-3	CASSETHRTYSSGGDTDTQYF
13	TRBV19	TRBJ2-3	CASSIRDRDTQYF
16	TRBV15	TRBJ2-2	CATSTRQPPNTGELFF
15	TRBV11-3	TRBJ2-1	CASSLEGLNNNEQFF
13	TRBV5-6	TRBJ2-5	CASSFGLEETQYF
11	TRBV27	TRBJ2-2	CASSLAGELFF
18	TRBV5-4	TRBJ2-1	CASSPPAGTGGLYNEQFF
15	TRBV14	TRBJ2-5	CASSQNHGVGETQYF
14	TRBV29-1	TRBJ1-4	CSVHVDRGYEKLFF
12	TRBV7-9	TRBJ1-1	CASSSGFSGAFF
19	TRBV10-1	TRBJ2-5	CASNERGARASEKEETQYF
17	TRBV7-2	TRBJ2-1	CASSLPGLAGGLNEQFF
15	TRBV5-4	TRBJ1-1	CASSLGQGGIAEAFF
14	TRBV24-1	TRBJ2-2	CATSAGGPTGELFF
15	TRBV6-2/TRBV6-3	TRBJ2-7	CASSYSIGFSYEQYF
18	TRBV7-3	TRBJ2-3	CASSRGVASGRIVDTQYF
12	TRBV6-1	TRBJ1-5	CASSEHGQPQHF
16	TRBV19	TRBJ2-2	CASSSGQFLNTGELFF
14	TRBV14	TRBJ2-1	CASSQDMGGDEQFF
13	TRBV2	TRBJ1-5	CASNPGGNQPQHF
14	TRBV6-5	TRBJ1-1	CASDRDRGDTEAFF
15	TRBV5-4	TRBJ2-7	CASSRGTGGAYEQYF
15	TRBV6-5	TRBJ1-2	CASSYYGNANYGYTF
13	TRBV19	TRBJ1-6	CASSPGDDSPLHF
15	TRBV5-1	TRBJ2-3	CASSRGSVGTDTQYF
12	TRBV11-2	TRBJ2-3	CASSLVPDTQYF
15	TRBV10-3	TRBJ1-5	CAISESTGAGQPQHF
12	TRBV5-8	TRBJ2-1	CASSLLDNEQFF